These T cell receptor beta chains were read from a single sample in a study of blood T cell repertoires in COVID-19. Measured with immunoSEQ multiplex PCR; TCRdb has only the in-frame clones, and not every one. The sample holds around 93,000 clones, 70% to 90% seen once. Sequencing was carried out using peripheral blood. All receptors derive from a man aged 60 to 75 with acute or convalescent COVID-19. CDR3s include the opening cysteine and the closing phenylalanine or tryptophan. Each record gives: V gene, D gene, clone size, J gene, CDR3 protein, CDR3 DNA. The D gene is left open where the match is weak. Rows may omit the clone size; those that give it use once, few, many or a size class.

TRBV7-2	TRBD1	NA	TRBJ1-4	CASSLDSGGEKLFF	TGTGCCAGCAGCTTAGATTCAGGGGGCGAAAAACTGTTTTTT
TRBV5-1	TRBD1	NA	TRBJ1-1	CASSRPKTGGHMNTEAFF	TGCGCCAGCAGCCGGCCAAAGACAGGGGGCCACATGAACACTGAAGCTTTCTTT
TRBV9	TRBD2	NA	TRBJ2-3	CASTSRGAGGLSSTDTQYF	TGTGCCAGCACCTCTCGGGGGGCGGGAGGGTTATCTAGCACAGATACGCAGTATTTT
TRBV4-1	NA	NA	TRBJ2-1	CASSQEQGWNEQFF	TGCGCCAGCAGCCAAGAGCAGGGGTGGAATGAGCAGTTCTTC
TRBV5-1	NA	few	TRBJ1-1	CASSLGSNEAFF	TGCGCCAGCAGCTTGGGGAGTAATGAAGCTTTCTTT
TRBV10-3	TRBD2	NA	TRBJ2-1	CAIGLGGGYEQFF	TGTGCCATCGGACTCGGGGGGGGCTATGAGCAGTTCTTC
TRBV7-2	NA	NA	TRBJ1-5	CASSLAGGSGQPQHF	TGTGCCAGCAGCTTAGCGGGAGGTTCTGGGCAGCCCCAGCATTTT
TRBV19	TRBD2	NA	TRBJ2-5	CASSIPSGGVEETQYF	TGTGCCAGTAGTATACCTAGCGGGGGAGTCGAAGAGACCCAGTACTTC
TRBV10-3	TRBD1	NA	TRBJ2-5	CAISERGGGETQYF	TGTGCCATCAGTGAGAGAGGGGGCGGAGAGACCCAGTACTTC
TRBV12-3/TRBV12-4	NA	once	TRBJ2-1	CASSIKQGQAQFF	TGTGCCAGCAGCATCAAACAGGGTCAGGCGCAGTTCTTC
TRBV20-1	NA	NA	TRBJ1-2	CSASGGGSDYGYTF	TGCAGTGCTAGTGGAGGGGGATCGGACTATGGCTACACCTTC
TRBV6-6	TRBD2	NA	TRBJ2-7	CASRPETSGGFEQYF	TGTGCCAGCAGACCGGAGACTAGCGGGGGTTTCGAGCAGTACTTC
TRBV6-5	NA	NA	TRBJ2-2	CASRAGVANTGELFF	TGTGCCAGCAGGGCGGGCGTCGCGAACACCGGGGAGCTGTTTTTT
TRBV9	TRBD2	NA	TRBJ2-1	CASSASGGYNEQFF	TGTGCCAGCAGCGCCAGCGGGGGCTACAATGAGCAGTTCTTC
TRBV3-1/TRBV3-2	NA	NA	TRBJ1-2	CASSQISGDPYGYTF	TGTGCCAGCAGCCAAATCTCAGGGGACCCCTATGGCTACACCTTC
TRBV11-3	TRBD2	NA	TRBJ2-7	CASSSRGDSYEQYF	TGTGCCAGCAGCTCACGGGGGGACTCCTACGAGCAGTACTTC
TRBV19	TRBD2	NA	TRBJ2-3	CASSIGGFTSTDTQYF	TGTGCCAGTAGTATCGGGGGGTTCACTAGCACAGATACGCAGTATTTT
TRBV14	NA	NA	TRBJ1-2	CAIAGPLSPYGYTF	TGTGCCATAGCGGGTCCCTTATCTCCCTATGGCTACACCTTC
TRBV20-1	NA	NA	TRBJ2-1	CSASSPGLSYNEQFF	TGCAGTGCTAGTTCCCCGGGACTTTCGTACAATGAGCAGTTCTTC
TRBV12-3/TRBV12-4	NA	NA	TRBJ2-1	CASSQGGGEQFF	TGTGCCAGCTCCCAGGGGGGCGGTGAGCAGTTCTTC
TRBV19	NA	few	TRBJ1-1	CASSIEYRAEAFF	TGTGCCAGTAGTATAGAGTACAGGGCAGAAGCTTTCTTT
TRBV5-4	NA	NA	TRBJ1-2	CASSPQATNYGYTF	TGTGCCAGCAGCCCACAGGCTACTAACTATGGCTACACCTTC
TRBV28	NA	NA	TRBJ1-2	CASSSPPSGGLGYTF	TGTGCCAGCAGTTCACCTCCGTCCGGTGGGCTCGGCTACACCTTC
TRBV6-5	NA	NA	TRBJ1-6	CAGRTESSYNSPLHF	TGTGCCGGAAGGACAGAGAGCTCCTATAATTCACCCCTCCACTTT
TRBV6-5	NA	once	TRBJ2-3	CASSYLSKGDETQYF	TGTGCCAGCAGTTACCTTAGCAAGGGGGACGAAACGCAGTATTTT
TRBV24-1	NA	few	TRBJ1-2	CATSDLYGYTF	TGTGCCACCAGTGATCTGTATGGCTACACCTTC
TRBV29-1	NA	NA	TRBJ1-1	CSGNNQNTEAFF	TGCAGCGGAAACAACCAGAACACTGAAGCTTTCTTT
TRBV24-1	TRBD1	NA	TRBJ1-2	CATSDFTGVGYTF	TGTGCCACCAGTGATTTCACAGGGGTTGGCTACACCTTC
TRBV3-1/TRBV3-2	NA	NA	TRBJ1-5	CASGGGSNQPQHF	TGTGCCAGCGGGGGGGGTAGCAATCAGCCCCAGCATTTT
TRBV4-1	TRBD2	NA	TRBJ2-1	CASSPEGPASGGSMNEQFF	TGCGCCAGCAGCCCAGAAGGACCCGCCTCTGGCGGGAGTATGAATGAGCAGTTCTTC
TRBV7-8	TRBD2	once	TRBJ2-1	CASSQGTSSDNEQFF	TGTGCCAGCAGCCAAGGGACTAGTAGTGACAATGAGCAGTTCTTC